This T cell receptor beta chain was retrieved from a study of tissue T cells after allogeneic stem cell transplantation. Libraries were prepared by immunoSEQ multiplex PCR; TCRdb keeps only in-frame clonotypes and omits some of them. The sample includes almost 350 clones, 50% to 60% seen only once; the top ten take 54%. This clone was counted between two and nine times. This CDR3 contains 14 residues. Per the germline V gene, CDR1 is LGHDT and CDR2 is YNNKEL (reference sequence). The ends were cut back, 0 bases at V and 2 bases at J, with 6 bases in the middle. The sequence derives from a female patient aged 40-69 years with steroid-refractory graft-versus-host disease after an allogeneic stem cell transplant. A subset of T cells may come from the graft donor. The starting material was liver tissue, obtained at autopsy. The gene calls are TRBV3-1 (or the pseudogene TRBV3-2) and TRBJ2-3; D unclear. CDR3 sequence: CASSQELITDTQYF. The CDR3 DNA is TGTGCCAGCAGCCAAGAGCTCATCACAGATACGCAGTATTTT.